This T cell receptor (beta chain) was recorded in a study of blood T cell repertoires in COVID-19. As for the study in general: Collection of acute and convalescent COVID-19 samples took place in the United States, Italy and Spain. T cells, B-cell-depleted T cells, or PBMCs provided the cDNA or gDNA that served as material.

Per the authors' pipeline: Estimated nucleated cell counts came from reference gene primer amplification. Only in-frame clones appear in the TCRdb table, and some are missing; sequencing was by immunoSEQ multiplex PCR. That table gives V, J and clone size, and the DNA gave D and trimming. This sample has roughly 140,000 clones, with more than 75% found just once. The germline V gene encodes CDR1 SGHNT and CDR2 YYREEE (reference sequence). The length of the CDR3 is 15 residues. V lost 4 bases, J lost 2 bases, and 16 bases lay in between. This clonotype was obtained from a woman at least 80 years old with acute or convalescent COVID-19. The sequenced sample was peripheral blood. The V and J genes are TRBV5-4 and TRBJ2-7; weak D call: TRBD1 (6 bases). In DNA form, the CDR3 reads TGTGCCAGCAGCCGCCTCGGGACAAAGGCCTACGAGCAGTACTTC. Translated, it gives CASSRLGTKAYEQYF.